The T cell receptor (beta chain) described here comes from a study of T cell responses to AZD1222 COVID-19 vaccine. Study information: Pooling of second doses given at about 4 or about 12 weeks was done. Overall study findings and caveats: Donors were largely white British and mainly female; clonal diversity was possibly underestimated.

About this clone itself: The antigen is unknown.

Sequencing used immunoSEQ multiplex PCR; TCRdb keeps in-frame clones, though not all of them. Of more than 50,000 clones in the sample, about 79% are singletons; the top ten hold over 15%. V trimming: 7 bases; J trimming: 2 bases; junction bases outside the gene matches: 11. The CDR3 has 16 residues. The V gene's germline CDR1 is SGHNT and CDR2 YYREEE (reference sequence). The input for sequencing was peripheral blood, taken on day 0 of AZD1222 vaccination. The TCR sequence derives from an adult in good health. The V and J genes are TRBV5-4 and TRBJ1-2; TRBD1 matches at 10 bases. As DNA, the CDR3 is TGTGCCAGCCGACAACGGGACAGGGGAGTGAACTATGGCTACACCTTC. Protein sequence: CASRQRDRGVNYGYTF.